A single sample is the source of the 27 T cell receptor beta chains below, sequenced in a study of T cell responses to AZD1222 COVID-19 vaccine. Assay: immunoSEQ multiplex PCR; the TCRdb copy retains only in-frame clones and omits some. The table has 110,000 or so clones, around nine tenths seen once. The material was peripheral blood, obtained 28 days after the second AZD1222 dose. These TCRs come from an adult who received the AZD1222 COVID-19 vaccine.

The V gene is TRBV24-1, the J gene TRBJ1-2; D gene ambiguous. Germline CDR1 is KGHDR and CDR2 is SFDVKD. V was pared by 5 bases and J by 7 bases, with 16 bases between. CDR3 size: 14 residues. The CDR3 DNA follows: TGTGCCACCAGTGGACGCGGATACTATGGTGGCTACACCTTC. Translated, it gives CATSGRGYYGGYTF.

The chain combines TRBV23-1 with TRBJ1-1; weak D call: TRBD1 (6 bases). Being an ORF, TRBV23-1 has a function that is uncertain. Trimming cost V 2 bases and J 1 base, with 8 bases left between them. This CDR3 comprises 14 residues. The CDR3: CASSQTGRNTEAFF. Here the CDR3 DNA reads TGCGCCAGCAGTCAAACAGGGAGGAACACTGAAGCTTTCTTT.

This clone was detected only a few times. The chain links TRBV5-4 to TRBJ2-5; D uncertain. Between the trimmed V and J ends, which lost 2 bases and 2 bases, there was a span of 7 bases. The CDR3 spans 13 residues. Germline V gene lookup returns CDR1 SGHNT and CDR2 YYREEE (reference sequence). The CDR3 nucleotides read TGTGCCAGCAGCTTCGGGCCTCAAGAGACCCAGTACTTC. This translates into CASSFGPQETQYF. The variable domain in full, with the rest retrieved from reference TRBV5-4 and TRBJ2-5, is ETGVTQSPTHLIKTRGQQVTLRCSSQSGHNTVSWYQQALGQGPQFIFQYYREEENGRGNFPPRFSGLQFPNYSSELNVNALELDDSALYLCASSFGPQETQYFGPGTRLLVL.

V gene TRBV4-3 combines with J gene TRBJ1-2, with D unresolved. Looked up from germline, CDR1 is LGHNA and CDR2 is YSLEER. V lost 5 bases to trimming and J lost 7 bases, with 17 bases between them. The CDR3 sequence is 14 residues long. This chain's CDR3 is CASSTHDYSVGYTF. The CDR3 coding sequence is TGCGCCAGCAGCACACACGATTACAGTGTTGGCTACACCTTC.

A single count supports this clone. The chain has TRBV5-4 and TRBJ2-3; TRBD2 is a possible D gene (5 bases). The CDR3 runs 12 residues. Germline CDR1 reads SGHNT; CDR2 reads YYREEE (reference sequence). V was pared by 0 bases and J by 7 bases, with 6 bases between. The CDR3 DNA is TGTGCCAGCAGCTTGGACGGGAATACGCAGTATTTT. Amino acid sequence: CASSLDGNTQYF.

The chain has TRBV2 and TRBJ1-2; the D gene is possibly TRBD1 (6 bases). The germline V gene encodes CDR1 SNHLY and CDR2 FYNNEI. V was shortened by 1 base and J by 5 bases, with 11 bases between the two germline ends. This CDR3 region has 14 residues. As DNA, the CDR3 is TGTGCCAGCAGTGAAGGGGGGCGTCAGTATGGCTACACCTTC. Protein sequence: CASSEGGRQYGYTF.

J is TRBJ2-2 and V is TRBV9; D gene uncertain. The CDR3 consists of 15 residues. The germline V gene has CDR1 SGDLS and CDR2 YYNGEE. The ends were cut back, 2 bases at V and 3 bases at J, with 11 bases in the middle. CDR3 loop: CASSVDGSYTGELFF. The CDR3 coding sequence is TGTGCCAGCAGCGTCGATGGTTCGTACACCGGGGAGCTGTTTTTT.

CDR3 in amino acids: CASSPSGLATIYEQYF. The CDR3 nucleotides are TGCGCCAGCAGCCCCTCGGGACTAGCGACTATTTACGAGCAGTACTTC. The chain recombines TRBV5-1 with TRBJ2-7; 10 bases agree with TRBD2. The junction had 11 bases not matched to a gene; V was cut back by 4 bases and J by 4 bases. The CDR3 covers 16 residues. Germline-derived CDR1 and CDR2 are SGHRS and YFSETQ.

This sequence joins TRBV5-5 and TRBJ2-7; possibly TRBD1 for D (7 bases). Germline loops: CDR1 SGHKS, CDR2 YYEKEE (reference sequence). The CDR3 is 14 amino acids. Deletions cut 0 bases from V and 4 bases from J, with 11 bases between. The CDR3 DNA is TGTGCCAGCAGCTTGGCTCCAGGGGGGTACGAGCAGTACTTC. Translation gives CASSLAPGGYEQYF.

The chain has TRBV30 and TRBJ2-7; D is ambiguous. The CDR3 contains 13 residues. Germline-derived CDR1 and CDR2 are GTSNPN and SVGIG (reference sequence). V lost 1 base, J lost 4 bases, and 11 bases lay in between. The DNA for the CDR3 is TGTGCCTGGAGTGAAGGCTACTCTTACGAGCAGTACTTC. It is translated as CAWSEGYSYEQYF.

The V gene is TRBV13, the J gene TRBJ1-1; 10 nucleotides agree with TRBD1. The CDR3 spans 18 residues. In germline, CDR1 is PRHDT, CDR2 FYEKMQ (reference sequence). After removal of 2 bases from V and 3 bases from J, the junction contained 12 bases not matched to a gene. The CDR3 nucleotides read TGTGCCAGCAGCTTAAGGATCGGCCGACAGGGGGCTTACACTGAAGCTTTCTTT. This sequence encodes CASSLRIGRQGAYTEAFF.

The rearrangement uses TRBV28 and TRBJ1-2, with TRBD1 matching over 7 bases. This CDR3 has 15 amino acids. The V gene end was trimmed by 8 bases and the J gene end by 5 bases; junction bases not matched to a gene: 14. Looked up from germline, CDR1 is MDHEN and CDR2 is SYDVKM. The CDR3 spells CASAAPQGPYYGYTF. CDR3 nucleotide sequence: TGTGCCAGCGCCGCCCCACAGGGGCCATATTATGGCTACACCTTC.

This clone was detected once. This chain uses TRBV10-3 with TRBJ1-4; D remains unclear. CDR3 size: 15 residues. Per the germline V gene, CDR1 is ENHRY and CDR2 is SYGVKD. V shed 10 bases and J shed 0 bases, with 15 bases lying between them. CDR3 DNA sequence: TGTGCCACCAGAACAGTGTCCGCAACTAATGAAAAACTGTTTTTT. It yields the protein CATRTVSATNEKLFF.

The V and J genes are TRBV2 and TRBJ2-1; D is undetermined. In germline, CDR1 is SNHLY, CDR2 FYNNEI. CDR3 length: 16 residues. V was trimmed by 0 bases and J by 3 bases, leaving 12 bases between them. The CDR3 is CASSEATGSYYNEQFF. The CDR3 DNA reads TGTGCCAGCAGTGAAGCAACCGGGTCTTACTACAATGAGCAGTTCTTC.

The chain links TRBV15 to TRBJ1-6; D gene ambiguous. Germline CDR1 and CDR2: LNHNV and YYDKDF (reference sequence). This CDR3 has 12 residues. V lost 3 bases to trimming and J lost 8 bases, with 5 bases between them. DNA of the CDR3: TGTGCCACCAGCAGTCCAGATTCACCCCTCCACTTT. Amino acid sequence: CATSSPDSPLHF.

This clone was found once. This sequence joins TRBV19 and TRBJ1-5; 10 bases match TRBD1. The CDR3 contains 14 residues. Germline V gene sequence: CDR1 LNHDA, CDR2 SQIVND (reference sequence). The V segment lost 5 bases and the J segment 5 bases; nucleotides outside the gene matches: 3. This CDR3 reads CASSLGTGDQPQHF. CDR3 sequence (DNA): TGTGCCAGTAGTCTAGGGACAGGGGATCAGCCCCAGCATTTT.

As DNA, the CDR3 is TGTGCCAGCACGGGACGGCTGTCTGGGGCCAACGTCCTGACTTTC. This encodes CASTGRLSGANVLTF. The chain joins TRBV6-5 to TRBJ2-6; D tentatively fits TRBD1 or TRBD2 (5 bases each). Germline lookup yields CDR1 MNHEY and CDR2 SVGAGI. V was cut by 7 bases and J by 1 base, with 11 bases left in between. The CDR3 has 15 amino acids.

The V gene is TRBV4-2, the J gene TRBJ1-2; TRBD1 might be the D (5 bases). CDR1 is LGHNA and CDR2 is YNFKEQ in the germline V gene. The germline V and J ends were trimmed by 1 base and 4 bases, with 16 bases remaining between them. There are 16 residues in the CDR3. CDR3 sequence (DNA): TGTGCCAGCAGCCAAGGCAGGGATAAAACTTCCTATGGCTACACCTTC. Amino acids: CASSQGRDKTSYGYTF.

This clone was seen only a few times. The genes are TRBV6-1 and TRBJ1-3; D is undetermined. V lost 2 bases and J lost 0, with 11 bases in between. The germline gives CDR1 MNHNS, CDR2 SASEGT. The CDR3 has 16 amino acids. The CDR3 loop reads CASSEIELLSGNTIYF. DNA for the CDR3: TGTGCCAGCAGTGAAATAGAGCTGCTCTCTGGAAACACCATATATTTT.

The V gene is TRBV6-4, the J gene TRBJ1-1; no reliable D call. V lost 5 bases, J lost 1 base, and 11 bases lay in between. The CDR3 contains 14 residues. Germline assignment: CDR1 MRHNA and CDR2 SNTAGT. This CDR3 reads CASSPGPGNTEAFF. CDR3 nucleotide sequence: TGTGCCAGCAGTCCGGGCCCAGGGAACACTGAAGCTTTCTTT.

V and J are TRBV18 and TRBJ2-1; 12 positions match TRBD2. After removal of 3 bases from V and 5 bases from J, the junction contained 5 bases not matched to a gene. The CDR3 extends over 16 amino acids. Germline V gene sequence: CDR1 KGHSH, CDR2 LQKENI. Written as DNA, the CDR3 is TGTGCCAGCTCACCTCCTAGCGGGAGGGTGGACAATGAGCAGTTCTTC. Translated, it gives CASSPPSGRVDNEQFF. Complete variable domain (other parts from reference TRBV18 and TRBJ2-1): NAGVMQNPRHLVRRRGQEARLRCSPMKGHSHVYWYRQLPEEGLKFMVYLQKENIIDESGMPKERFSAEFPKEGPSILRIQQVVRGDSAAYFCASSPPSGRVDNEQFFGPGTRLTVL.

The CDR3 sequence is CASSLSSGLGGELFF. The CDR3 DNA is TGTGCCAGCAGCTTATCTTCGGGGTTGGGCGGGGAGCTGTTTTTT. V is TRBV7-2 and J is TRBJ2-2, with D possibly being TRBD2 (5 bases). Trimming removed 2 bases at V and 7 bases at J, with 14 bases between. Germline V gene sequence: CDR1 SGHTA, CDR2 FQGNSA. CDR3 length: 15 amino acids.

J is TRBJ1-1 and V is TRBV7-9; D is possibly TRBD1 (6 bases). The germline V gene has CDR1 SEHNR and CDR2 FQNEAQ (reference sequence). This CDR3 comprises 13 residues. Trimming pared 1 base from V and 6 bases from J, leaving 9 bases between. The CDR3 is CASSLDRVPEAFF. The DNA for the CDR3 is TGTGCCAGCAGCTTAGACAGGGTCCCTGAAGCTTTCTTT.

This chain joins TRBV5-1 and TRBJ1-5; D is unclear. Germline V lookup: CDR1 SGHRS, CDR2 YFSETQ. The CDR3 spans 15 residues. Trimming cost V 0 bases and J 0 bases, with 7 bases left between them. As DNA, the CDR3 is TGCGCCAGCAGCTTGGGCAGGAGTAGCAATCAGCCCCAGCATTTT. This sequence encodes CASSLGRSSNQPQHF.

The J gene is TRBJ1-1, the V gene TRBV4-3; 7 bases are shared with TRBD1. CDR1 and CDR2 (germline): LGHNA, YSLEER. The CDR3 consists of 13 residues. V was clipped by 3 bases and J by 4 bases; unmatched bases: 2. CDR3: CASSQTGSTEAFF. CDR3 sequence (DNA): TGCGCCAGCAGCCAGACAGGGAGCACTGAAGCTTTCTTT.

This chain connects TRBV5-4 to TRBJ2-1; 8 positions match TRBD1. Germline V gene sequence: CDR1 SGHNT, CDR2 YYREEE (reference sequence). This CDR3 region has 15 residues. The J segment lost 0 bases and the V segment lost 1 base, leaving 0 bases of the junction unmatched. For the CDR3, the DNA is TGTGCCAGCAGCTTGACAGGGGGCTCCTACAATGAGCAGTTCTTC. Its protein product is CASSLTGGSYNEQFF.

The rearrangement uses TRBV7-2 and TRBJ2-6; the match to TRBD1 covers 8 bases. Germline CDR1 reads SGHTA; CDR2 reads FQGNSA. The CDR3 contains 19 residues. With V trimmed by 5 bases and J by 3 bases, 15 bases remained unmatched. This chain's CDR3 is CASSPASGQGVGGANVLTF. DNA for the CDR3: TGTGCCAGCAGCCCCGCCTCCGGACAGGGAGTGGGTGGGGCCAACGTCCTGACTTTC.